The 20 T cell receptor beta chains in this list originate from one sample, sequenced in a study of OX40 agonist ivuxolimab in advanced cancers. The assay was immunoSEQ multiplex PCR, and TCRdb's table has in-frame clones only and misses some. The data contain some 66,000 clones, about nine tenths of them singletons. The sequences come from CD4+ or CD8+ T cells sorted from blood, collected in a trial of the OX40 agonist ivuxolimab. These receptor sequences come from an adult with an advanced solid tumor such as melanoma, head and neck, liver or kidney cancer.

The chain combines TRBV6-6 with TRBJ2-3; D might be TRBD1 or TRBD2, each matching 5 bases. The CDR3 sequence is 15 residues long. V lost 0 bases and J 2 bases, leaving 9 bases between the germline ends. CDR1 and CDR2 (germline): MNHNY, SVGAGI (reference sequence). CDR3 sequence (DNA): TGTGCCAGCAGTTACTCGACGGGGCTCACAGATACGCAGTATTTT. It specifies CASSYSTGLTDTQYF.

This clone has a handful of counts. The rearrangement joins TRBV15 to TRBJ1-6; D is possibly TRBD1 (5 bases). Trimming took 0 bases from V and 8 from J, leaving 11 bases between them. In germline, CDR1 is LNHNV, CDR2 YYDKDF (reference sequence). This CDR3 spans 15 amino acids. The chain's CDR3 is CATSRDLQGDSPLHF. CDR3 bases: TGTGCCACCAGCAGAGATCTCCAGGGTGATTCACCCCTCCACTTT.

The chain joins TRBV7-3 to TRBJ2-3; a possible D gene is TRBD2 (5 bases). Germline lookup yields CDR1 SGHTA and CDR2 FQGTGA. V lost 2 bases and J lost 6, with 21 bases in between. CDR3 size: 17 residues. The CDR3 reads CASSLGPEGAPFDTQYF. CDR3 coding DNA: TGTGCCAGCAGCTTAGGGCCCGAGGGCGCCCCTTTTGATACGCAGTATTTT.

This clone occurred once. This chain connects TRBV5-1 to TRBJ2-5; 11 nucleotides align to TRBD1. The germline gives CDR1 SGHRS, CDR2 YFSETQ. The CDR3 covers 15 residues. Unmatched junction bases numbered 3, after V lost 4 bases and J lost 1 base. The CDR3 is CASSIGQGAQETQYF. As DNA, the CDR3 is TGCGCCAGCAGCATCGGACAGGGGGCCCAAGAGACCCAGTACTTC.

The chain has TRBV7-3 and TRBJ2-2, with D perhaps matching TRBD1 or TRBD2 (6 bases each). Per the germline V gene, CDR1 is SGHTA and CDR2 is FQGTGA. The CDR3 runs 14 residues. Trimming removed 7 bases at V and 5 bases at J, with 14 bases between. The CDR3 nucleotides read TGTGCCAGCACCATGGGGGGCGCGACCGGGGAGCTGTTTTTT. The encoded protein is CASTMGGATGELFF.

The chain recombines TRBV6-1 with TRBJ2-7; no reliable D call. This CDR3 comprises 14 residues. Trimming took 0 bases from V and 3 from J, leaving 9 bases between them. Germline V gene sequence: CDR1 MNHNS, CDR2 SASEGT. The CDR3 protein is CASSEAVLDYEQYF. As DNA, the CDR3 is TGTGCCAGCAGTGAAGCGGTGTTAGACTACGAGCAGTACTTC.

The rearrangement links TRBV21-1 to TRBJ1-2. TRBV21-1 is labeled a pseudogene. The CDR3 totals 11 residues. The CDR3 DNA sequence: TGTGCCAGCAGCGGGGGGCATGGCTACACCTTC. Translated: CASSGGHGYTF.

The V and J genes are TRBV21-1 and TRBJ2-7; the table's D call, TRBD1, was not checked against the DNA. TRBV21-1 is classified as a pseudogene. The CDR3 sequence is 15 residues long. In nucleotides, the CDR3 is TGTGCCAGCAGCAAACCGGGACAGGAAACCTACGAGCAGTACTTC. This sequence encodes CASSKPGQETYEQYF.

The chain couples TRBV6-1 to TRBJ2-3; no clear D. The germline V gene has CDR1 MNHNS and CDR2 SASEGT. The CDR3 sequence is 12 residues long. V was pared by 6 bases and J by 0 bases, with 4 bases between. This CDR3 reads CASRPSTDTQYF. CDR3 DNA sequence: TGTGCCAGCAGGCCAAGCACAGATACGCAGTATTTT.

This chain joins TRBV5-1 and TRBJ1-5; D perhaps matches TRBD1 (6 bases). This CDR3 spans 16 amino acids. Trimming shortened V by 5 bases and J by 2 bases, and 17 bases separated the two germline ends. The germline V gene has CDR1 SGHRS and CDR2 YFSETQ. The CDR3 bases are TGCGCCAGCAGTCCAGGGGAGATGAGGGGCAATCAGCCCCAGCATTTT. Its protein is CASSPGEMRGNQPQHF.

This clone has only one observation. The chain couples TRBV4-3 to TRBJ2-3; TRBD1 or TRBD2 may be the D gene (5 bases each). V lost 3 bases to trimming and J lost 6 bases, with 10 bases between them. This CDR3 spans 13 amino acids. Germline V lookup: CDR1 LGHNA, CDR2 YSLEER. CDR3 nucleotides: TGCGCCAGCAGCCAGGGGGAGCGGGATACGCAGTATTTT. Translation: CASSQGERDTQYF.

The chain joins TRBV30 to TRBJ2-3, with D possibly matching TRBD2 (6 bases). This CDR3 is 14 amino acids long. V dropped 0 bases and J dropped 6 bases, with 13 bases sitting between them. The germline gives CDR1 GTSNPN, CDR2 SVGIG (reference sequence). The DNA for the CDR3 is TGTGCCTGGAGTGTAGGGCTAGCGACGGATACGCAGTATTTT. Protein: CAWSVGLATDTQYF.

The J gene is TRBJ1-3, the V gene TRBV5-4, with 10 nucleotides matching TRBD1. This CDR3 spans 16 amino acids. The ends lost 5 bases at V and 2 bases at J; junction bases unmatched: 7. Per germline, CDR1 SGHNT and CDR2 YYREEE (reference sequence). CDR3: CASSSAGTGAGNTIYF. The CDR3 nucleotides read TGTGCCAGCAGTAGTGCAGGGACAGGGGCTGGAAACACCATATATTTT.

The chain recombines TRBV11-3 with TRBJ2-5; 15 nucleotides agree with TRBD2. With 5 bases clipped from V and 5 bases from J, the junction kept 3 bases outside the gene matches. Germline CDR1 reads SGHNT; CDR2 reads YENEEA. The CDR3 consists of 15 residues. CDR3 nucleotides: TGTGCCAGCAGCGCCGGGACTAGCGGGGGGGAGACCCAGTACTTC. This translates into CASSAGTSGGETQYF.

The chain uses TRBV15 and TRBJ1-1; D not certain. Germline V gene sequence: CDR1 LNHNV, CDR2 YYDKDF (reference sequence). CDR3 length equals 13 residues. V shed 0 bases and J shed 11 bases, with 13 bases lying between them. CDR3 in DNA: TGTGCCACCAGCAGAGATCTCGGCGGACCGGCTTTCTTT. Amino acid sequence: CATSRDLGGPAFF. Full variable domain (rest looked up from reference TRBV15 and TRBJ1-1): DAMVIQNPRYQVTQFGKPVTLSCSQTLNHNVMYWYQQKSSQAPKLLFHYYDKDFNNEADTPDNFQSRRPNTSFCFLDIRSPGLGDTAMYLCATSRDLGGPAFFGQGTRLTVV.

The CDR3 reads CASSLAGAGGVNEQYF. In DNA form, the CDR3 reads TGTGCCAGCAGCTTGGCCGGAGCGGGAGGCGTCAACGAGCAGTACTTC. The chain combines TRBV5-4 with TRBJ2-7; 9 bases map to TRBD2. CDR3 length equals 16 residues. Germline CDR1 SGHNT, CDR2 YYREEE (reference sequence). J gave up 5 bases and V 0 bases, and 9 bases lay outside the gene matches.

This rearrangement joins TRBV4-2 to TRBJ1-3; D remains unclear. CDR1 is LGHNA and CDR2 is YNFKEQ in the germline V gene. The CDR3 spans 12 residues. Trimming shortened V by 4 bases and J by 9 bases, and 10 bases separated the two germline ends. The CDR3: CASSPLRGTIYF. As DNA, the CDR3 is TGTGCCAGCAGCCCCTTACGAGGCACCATATATTTT.

The V call is TRBV4-1, the J call TRBJ2-2; no firm D call. Trimming took off 0 bases at V and 2 bases at J, with 10 bases between the two ends. Germline-derived CDR1 and CDR2 are MGHRA and YSYEKL. This CDR3 region has 16 residues. CDR3 sequence reads: CASSQDAGRNTGELFF. The DNA of the CDR3 is TGCGCCAGCAGCCAAGATGCAGGCAGAAACACCGGGGAGCTGTTTTTT.

The chain joins TRBV5-1 to TRBJ2-7; the match to TRBD1 covers 12 bases. Trimming cost V 2 bases and J 2 bases; bases outside gene matches: 2. Germline CDR1 reads SGHRS; CDR2 reads YFSETQ. The CDR3 contains 15 residues. The chain's CDR3 is CASSFGTGGPYEQYF. The CDR3 DNA reads TGCGCCAGCAGCTTCGGGACAGGGGGCCCCTACGAGCAGTACTTC.

The DNA for the CDR3 is TGTGCCAGCAGCTTACTCTCCGGGGCAGGGGGCGTTCGCGAGACCCAGTACTTC. Amino acids: CASSLLSGAGGVRETQYF. The rearrangement links TRBV7-6 to TRBJ2-5, with 8 bases fitting TRBD1. V lost 2 bases to trimming and J lost 5 bases; unmatched junction nucleotides: 16. Per germline, CDR1 SGHVS and CDR2 FNYEAQ. This CDR3 contains 18 residues.